Presented here are 31 T cell receptor beta chains from one specimen sequenced in a study of cytomegalovirus exposure and HLA in healthy donors. The study ran its PCR with 60 Vbeta and 13 Jbeta primers. The method was immunoSEQ multiplex PCR; TCRdb's version includes in-frame clones alone and lacks a portion of them. The top ten clones hold about 1% of a sample with some 220,000 clones, around 89% of them seen once. Sequenced input: PBMCs. The origin of the receptors is a young woman in good health and CMV-seronegative.

The V gene is TRBV27, the J gene TRBJ2-3, with TRBD1 identical over 9 bases. J gave up 3 bases and V 6 bases, and 4 bases lay outside the gene matches. Per germline, CDR1 MNHEY and CDR2 SMNVEV (reference sequence). CDR3 size: 14 residues. CDR3 DNA: TGTGCCAGCAGGAAACAGGGGGCGACAGATACGCAGTATTTT. Protein product: CASRKQGATDTQYF.

This chain joins TRBV7-6 and TRBJ1-2, with D possibly TRBD1 on 6 matching bases. There are 16 residues in the CDR3. The V gene's germline CDR1 is SGHVS and CDR2 FNYEAQ. Trimming shortened V by 4 bases and J by 4 bases, and 19 bases separated the two germline ends. In nucleotides, the CDR3 is TGTGCCAGCAGCTCCTCCGGGACACCATTGACCTATGGCTACACCTTC. This codes for CASSSSGTPLTYGYTF.

CDR3 bases: TGTGCCAGCAGTGTACGACTAGCGGGAAGCTATGAGCAGTTCTTC. Its translation: CASSVRLAGSYEQFF. V usage is TRBV6-1 and J usage is TRBJ2-1; TRBD2 matches at 11 bases. Trimming removed 4 bases from V and 8 bases from J; junction bases left unmatched: 7. Germline V gene data show CDR1 as MNHNS and CDR2 as SASEGT. The CDR3 is 15 amino acids.

The V and J genes are TRBV2 and TRBJ2-2, with D possibly being TRBD2 (5 bases). V was cut by 5 bases and J by 1 base, with 11 bases left in between. The CDR3 extends over 15 amino acids. Germline lookup yields CDR1 SNHLY and CDR2 FYNNEI. DNA for the CDR3: TGTGCCAGCAGTCTCTACGGGGAGAACACCGGGGAGCTGTTTTTT. Its translation: CASSLYGENTGELFF.

The chain links TRBV5-4 to TRBJ2-7; the match to TRBD2 covers 7 bases. From germline, CDR1 is SGHNT and CDR2 YYREEE (reference sequence). This CDR3 contains 15 residues. V gave up 0 bases and J gave up 2 bases; unmatched junction bases: 5. In DNA, the CDR3 is TGTGCCAGCAGCTTGGACGGCGGGGGTACCTACGAGCAGTACTTC. It encodes CASSLDGGGTYEQYF.

The chain combines TRBV7-2 with TRBJ2-1; 9 bases fit TRBD2. Germline V gene sequence: CDR1 SGHTA, CDR2 FQGNSA. V trimming: 1 base; J trimming: 10 bases; junction bases outside the gene matches: 8. The CDR3 totals 15 residues. CDR3 nucleotides: TGTGCCAGCAGCTTAGAAAGGCTAGCGGGGCGGGAGCAGTTCTTC. Translated: CASSLERLAGREQFF.

J is TRBJ2-5 and V is TRBV27, with D maybe TRBD2 (5 bases). Trimming took off 6 bases at V and 5 bases at J, with 19 bases between the two ends. Germline V CDR1 and CDR2: MNHEY, SMNVEV (reference sequence). The CDR3 is 15 amino acids. Here the CDR3 DNA reads TGTGCCAGCAGCCGAAACGGACGGAGCGGCGAGACCCAGTACTTC. Protein product: CASSRNGRSGETQYF.

The chain combines TRBV10-2 with TRBJ2-7, with 7 bases identical to TRBD2. With 6 bases clipped from V and 12 bases from J, the junction kept 14 bases outside the gene matches. The CDR3 is 13 amino acids. Germline lookup yields CDR1 WSHSY and CDR2 SAAADI. The CDR3 is CASSELGGGSAYF. CDR3 bases: TGCGCCAGCAGCGAACTGGGTGGCGGGAGTGCGTACTTC.

The DNA of the CDR3 is TGCGCCAGCATAGGGGGCGGCCAAGAGACCCAGTACTTC. Translated, it gives CASIGGGQETQYF. This sequence joins TRBV5-1 and TRBJ2-5; 7 bases fit TRBD1. The CDR3 length is 13 residues. From germline, CDR1 is SGHRS and CDR2 YFSETQ. After removal of 6 bases from V and 1 base from J, the junction contained 3 bases not matched to a gene.

This chain uses TRBV18 with TRBJ1-5; 9 positions match TRBD1. V shed 6 bases, J shed 3 bases, and the junction held 9 bases outside the gene matches. The CDR3 totals 16 residues. Germline assignment: CDR1 KGHSH and CDR2 LQKENI. The CDR3 DNA is TGTGCCAGCTCGGCGGGGGGACAGGGTACCAATCAGCCCCAGCATTTT. Residues: CASSAGGQGTNQPQHF.

This sequence joins TRBV7-2 and TRBJ2-1, with 7 bases fitting TRBD2. Germline CDR1 is SGHTA and CDR2 is FQGNSA. J lost 6 bases, V lost 3 bases, and 5 bases had no gene match. The CDR3 contains 14 residues. The CDR3 loop is CASSFGGSSNEQFF. The CDR3 nucleotides read TGTGCCAGCAGCTTTGGCGGGAGTAGCAATGAGCAGTTCTTC.

This sequence joins TRBV4-3 and TRBJ2-5, with no clear D. V was pared by 0 bases and J by 5 bases, with 16 bases between. Germline-derived CDR1 and CDR2 are LGHNA and YSLEER. The CDR3 is 16 amino acids. CDR3 region: CASSQDQNGQKETQYF. Here the CDR3 DNA reads TGCGCCAGCAGCCAAGATCAGAATGGGCAGAAGGAGACCCAGTACTTC.

CDR3 in amino acids: CASSLASGGSRSPLHF. For the CDR3, the DNA is TGTGCCAGCAGCTTAGCAAGCGGGGGATCTCGTTCACCCCTCCACTTT. The rearrangement uses TRBV7-2 and TRBJ1-6, with D possibly being TRBD1 (5 bases). V lost 0 bases to trimming and J lost 9 bases, with 15 bases between them. The CDR3 runs to 16 residues. The germline V gene has CDR1 SGHTA and CDR2 FQGNSA.

J is TRBJ2-2 and V is TRBV18; 8 nucleotides match TRBD1. V shed 2 bases, J shed 5 bases, and the junction held 4 bases outside the gene matches. Germline V CDR1 and CDR2: KGHSH, LQKENI. The CDR3 consists of 15 residues. In nucleotides, the CDR3 is TGTGCCAGCTCACCAGGACAGGGTAAAACCGGGGAGCTGTTTTTT. Its translation is CASSPGQGKTGELFF.

This chain connects TRBV13 to TRBJ2-5; possibly TRBD2 for D (6 bases). Germline V gene data show CDR1 as PRHDT and CDR2 as FYEKMQ (reference sequence). With 3 bases removed from V and 4 bases from J, the gap between germline ends came to 18 bases. This CDR3 has 16 amino acids. The CDR3 coding sequence is TGTGCCAGCAGCTTTTGGGCCGGGGGAGAGCGAGAGACCCAGTACTTC. It codes for CASSFWAGGERETQYF.

This clone was picked up one time. This sequence joins TRBV7-9 and TRBJ2-3, with D perhaps matching TRBD1 (6 bases). Germline values: CDR1 SEHNR, CDR2 FQNEAQ (reference sequence). This CDR3 is 11 amino acids long. The germline V and J ends were trimmed by 4 bases and 8 bases, with 7 bases remaining between them. Here the CDR3 DNA reads TGTGCCAGCAGCTCAGGGGTTACGCAGTATTTT. Its translation is CASSSGVTQYF.

In DNA form, the CDR3 reads TGTGCCAGCAGCAGCCCGGCGAAGGGGGGGAACGAGCAGTACTTC. Its translation is CASSSPAKGGNEQYF. This chain links TRBV5-4 with TRBJ2-7, with a possible D match to TRBD2 (7 bases). The germline V and J ends were trimmed by 4 bases and 5 bases, with 19 bases remaining between them. This CDR3 comprises 15 residues. From germline, CDR1 is SGHNT and CDR2 YYREEE (reference sequence).

The chain recombines TRBV27 with TRBJ2-1; 10 bases are a match to TRBD2. Germline CDR1 is MNHEY and CDR2 is SMNVEV (reference sequence). V dropped 1 base and J dropped 6; count of bases not matched to a gene: 6. The CDR3 spans 16 residues. This chain's CDR3 is CASSLFPSGRVNEQFF. DNA for the CDR3: TGTGCCAGCAGTTTATTCCCTAGCGGGAGAGTCAATGAGCAGTTCTTC.

The rearrangement links TRBV5-4 to TRBJ2-7; D might be TRBD2 (5 bases). V was shortened by 0 bases and J by 6 bases, with 16 bases between the two germline ends. Germline-derived CDR1 and CDR2 are SGHNT and YYREEE (reference sequence). There are 15 residues in the CDR3. CDR3 protein: CASSLDGGYGVEQYF. The DNA of the CDR3 is TGTGCCAGCAGCTTGGACGGCGGGTACGGGGTCGAGCAGTACTTC.

The chain is built from TRBV19 and TRBJ2-1; the D gene is possibly TRBD2 (5 bases). The germline CDR1 and CDR2 sequences are LNHDA and SQIVND (reference sequence). The CDR3 is 14 residues long. The ends were cut back, 5 bases at V and 7 bases at J, with 15 bases in the middle. Written as DNA, the CDR3 is TGTGCCAGTAGTGCCACCGGACTGTTTAATGAGCAGTTCTTC. It codes for CASSATGLFNEQFF.

The chain links TRBV27 to TRBJ2-7, with D possibly being TRBD2 (5 bases). CDR1 and CDR2 from the germline V gene are MNHEY and SMNVEV (reference sequence). V dropped 3 bases and J dropped 6 bases, with 18 bases sitting between them. The CDR3 has 15 residues. CDR3 amino acids: CASSFGQLVSSEQYF. Written as DNA, the CDR3 is TGTGCCAGCAGTTTTGGCCAACTAGTTTCGAGCGAGCAGTACTTC.

The V call is TRBV7-9, the J call TRBJ2-6; TRBD1 agrees at 7 bases. V lost 5 bases to trimming and J lost 0 bases; unmatched junction nucleotides: 4. The germline V gene has CDR1 SEHNR and CDR2 FQNEAQ (reference sequence). This CDR3 contains 16 residues. In nucleotides, the CDR3 is TGTGCCAGCAGCCGGGACAGCCACTCTGGGGCCAACGTCCTGACTTTC. As protein: CASSRDSHSGANVLTF.

The rearrangement uses TRBV7-2 and TRBJ2-7; TRBD1 matches 9 bases. Germline values: CDR1 SGHTA, CDR2 FQGNSA. This CDR3 comprises 13 residues. J gave up 6 bases and V 8 bases, and 8 bases lay outside the gene matches. In DNA, the CDR3 is TGTGCCAGCTGCTGGGACAGGGATGCCGAGCAGTACTTC. It encodes CASCWDRDAEQYF.

V usage is TRBV27 and J usage is TRBJ1-4, with 12 bases fitting TRBD1. J gave up 5 bases and V 11 bases, and 6 bases lay outside the gene matches. In germline, CDR1 is MNHEY, CDR2 SMNVEV (reference sequence). This CDR3 contains 14 residues. CDR3 loop: CAGGQGARNEKLFF. CDR3 bases: TGTGCCGGGGGACAGGGGGCTAGGAATGAAAAACTGTTTTTT.

As for this clone: Within the sample, other DNA sequences also encode this same CDR3. This rearrangement joins TRBV9 to TRBJ2-2; 7 nucleotides line up with TRBD1. Germline V CDR1 and CDR2: SGDLS, YYNGEE. The junction had 6 bases not matched to a gene; V was cut back by 2 bases and J by 2 bases. This CDR3 comprises 16 residues. The CDR3 spells CASSVGQARNTGELFF. The CDR3 nucleotides read TGTGCCAGCAGCGTTGGACAGGCCCGAAACACCGGGGAGCTGTTTTTT.

The chain couples TRBV29-1 to TRBJ2-7; TRBD1 aligns across 11 bases. The CDR3 spans 14 residues. The germline V gene encodes CDR1 SQVTM and CDR2 ANQGSEA. V was clipped by 6 bases and J by 0 bases; unmatched bases: 4. The CDR3 bases are TGCAGCGTCTCCGGACAGGGGGCCTCCTACGAGCAGTACTTC. Its protein product is CSVSGQGASYEQYF.

The rearrangement links TRBV4-2 to TRBJ2-2, with TRBD2 matching over 11 bases. Germline-derived CDR1 and CDR2 are LGHNA and YNFKEQ. The V and J ends lost 4 bases and 4 bases, in that order; junction bases with no gene match: 5. The CDR3 covers 16 residues. CDR3 nucleotide sequence: TGTGCCAGCAGCCCTGGACTAGCGGGTTTCACCGGGGAGCTGTTTTTT. This translates into CASSPGLAGFTGELFF.

The chain links TRBV11-2 to TRBJ2-1; 8 positions match TRBD2. The J segment lost 0 bases and the V segment lost 0 bases, leaving 10 bases of the junction unmatched. The length of the CDR3 is 19 residues. Germline V CDR1 and CDR2: SGHAT, FQNNGV. The CDR3 sequence: CASSLDRSFAGGSYNEQFF. In nucleotides, the CDR3 is TGTGCCAGCAGCTTAGATCGGAGTTTTGCGGGGGGCTCCTACAATGAGCAGTTCTTC.

V usage is TRBV10-2 and J usage is TRBJ2-7; 9 bases match TRBD2. The CDR3 is made up of 14 amino acids. With V trimmed by 6 bases and J by 4 bases, 7 bases remained unmatched. Germline CDR1 WSHSY, CDR2 SAAADI. The CDR3 DNA reads TGCGCCAGCAGAAATAGCGGGAGTAGGTACGAGCAGTACTTC. Its protein product is CASRNSGSRYEQYF.

J is TRBJ2-1 and V is TRBV4-1; no firm D call. The CDR3 consists of 14 residues. Looked up from germline, CDR1 is MGHRA and CDR2 is YSYEKL. V lost 4 bases, J lost 6 bases, and 13 bases lay in between. CDR3 region: CASSPGPLPNEQFF. The CDR3 region has the DNA TGCGCCAGCAGCCCAGGCCCGTTACCCAATGAGCAGTTCTTC.

The chain is built from TRBV7-6 and TRBJ2-3, with 7 bases lining up with TRBD2. CDR1 is SGHVS and CDR2 is FNYEAQ in the germline V gene. V shed 4 bases and J 0 bases; nucleotides not matched to a gene: 10. The CDR3 extends over 17 amino acids. The CDR3 here is CASSYGGRGISTDTQYF. For the CDR3, the DNA is TGTGCCAGCAGCTACGGGGGGAGAGGCATCAGCACAGATACGCAGTATTTT.